The present T cell receptor (beta chain) was sequenced within a study of cytomegalovirus exposure and HLA in healthy donors. Findings and limits, study-wide: The study labeled more than 150 TCR beta chains cytomegalovirus-associated. The authors excluded some V segments, including TRBV6-2 and TRBV6-3, as indistinguishable.

In the PCR, 60 Vbeta and 13 Jbeta primers were used. The assay was immunoSEQ multiplex PCR, and TCRdb's table has in-frame clones only and misses some. Of about 84,000 clones in the sample, roughly 61% were seen once. Germline-derived CDR1 and CDR2 are SNHLY and FYNNEI. The CDR3 runs to 13 residues. Turning to this clone: Antigen unknown.

The clonotype originates from a woman in her forties in good health and CMV-seropositive. Sequencing was performed on PBMCs. The J gene is TRBJ2-5, the V gene TRBV2, with D possibly matching TRBD2 (5 bases). TRBJ2-7 matches the DNA end more closely, so the J call is doubtful. The CDR3 loop reads CAREPRLSDEQYF. The DNA for the CDR3 is TGTGCCAGAGAACCCAGACTATCGGACGAGCAGTACTTC.